This T cell receptor (beta chain) is from a study of OX40 agonist ivuxolimab in advanced cancers. Profiling relied on immunoSEQ multiplex PCR, and the TCRdb table lists in-frame clones only, not all of them. The sample has about 61,000 clones, roughly four fifths seen once. Trimming pared 4 bases from V and 7 bases from J, leaving 12 bases between. Germline V gene data show CDR1 as SGHKS and CDR2 as YYEKEE (reference sequence). CDR3 size: 14 residues. Sample: CD4+ or CD8+ T cells sorted from blood, taken in a trial of the OX40 agonist ivuxolimab. The origin of this receptor is an adult with an advanced solid tumor such as melanoma, head and neck, liver or kidney cancer. The V and J genes are TRBV5-5 and TRBJ1-6; D is unclear. CDR3 DNA: TGTGCCAGCAGCCAGGCGCCGGGAAATTCACCCCTCCACTTT. Protein product: CASSQAPGNSPLHF.